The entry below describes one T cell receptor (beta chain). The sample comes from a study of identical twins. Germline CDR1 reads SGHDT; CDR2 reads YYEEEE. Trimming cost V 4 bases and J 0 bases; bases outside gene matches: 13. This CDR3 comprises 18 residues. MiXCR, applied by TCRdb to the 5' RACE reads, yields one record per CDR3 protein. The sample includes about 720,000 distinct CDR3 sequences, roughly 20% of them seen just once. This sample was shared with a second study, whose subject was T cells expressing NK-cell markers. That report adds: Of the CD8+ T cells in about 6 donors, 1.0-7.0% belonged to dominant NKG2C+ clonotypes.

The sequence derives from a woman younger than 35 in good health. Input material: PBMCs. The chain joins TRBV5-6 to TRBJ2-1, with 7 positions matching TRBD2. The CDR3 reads CASSGGDLGGFSYNEQFF. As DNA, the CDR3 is TGTGCCAGCAGCGGGGGGGATTTGGGGGGATTCTCCTACAATGAGCAGTTCTTC.